The sequence of this TCR beta chain was determined in a study of regulatory T cells in long-lasting Graves disease. Study-level findings and limits: The study examined only peripheral blood, not thyroid tissue. Persistent disease preferred TRBV28, TRBJ1-2 and TRBJ2-5; new disease, TRBV20-1 and TRBJ2-1.

As to time point: persistent/refractory GD, antithyroid drugs over 5 years with positive TRAb. PBMC-derived RNA was used for the TCR library. CDR1 and CDR2 from the germline V gene are LGHDT and YNNKEL (reference sequence). The ends were cut back, 1 base at V and 11 bases at J, with 11 bases in the middle. The CDR3 spans 12 residues. HTBI primers from iRepertoire and Arm-PCR of CDR3 regions yielded the TCR beta libraries. Via MiXCR, TCRdb re-called the multiplex PCR reads, giving one row per CDR3 protein. The sample yields under 450,000 distinct CDR3 sequences, roughly 25% seen once. This clonotype appeared a few times. Its antigen is currently unknown.

Sequenced here: peripheral blood mononuclear cells (PBMCs), sampled when the disease was refractory, from a patient treated with antithyroid drugs. The gene calls are TRBV3-1 and TRBJ1-1; D not resolved. This TCR derives from a woman aged 40 to 55 with Graves disease. The CDR3 DNA follows: TGTGCCAGCAGCCAAGCGGGCAGGTCCGCTTTCTTT. The encoded protein is CASSQAGRSAFF. Filled out from reference TRBV3-1 and TRBJ1-1, the complete variable domain reads DTAVSQTPKYLVTQMGNDKSIKCEQNLGHDTMYWYKQDSKKFLKIMFSYNNKELIINETVPNRFSPKSPDKAHLNLHINSLELGDSAVYFCASSQAGRSAFFGQGTRLTVV.